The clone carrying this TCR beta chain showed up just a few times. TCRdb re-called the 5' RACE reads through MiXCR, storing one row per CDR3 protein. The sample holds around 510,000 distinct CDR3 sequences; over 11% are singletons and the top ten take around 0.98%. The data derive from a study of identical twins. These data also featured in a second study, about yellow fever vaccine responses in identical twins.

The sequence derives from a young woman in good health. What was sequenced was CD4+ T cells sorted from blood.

CDR3: CASSRGLAATKILYEQYF. The CDR3 DNA sequence: TGTGCCAGCAGCCGGGGACTAGCGGCAACGAAAATACTCTACGAGCAGTACTTC. The chain recombines TRBV6-1 with TRBJ2-7; 11 bases are shared with TRBD2. This CDR3 spans 18 amino acids. J lost 3 bases, V lost 6 bases, and 16 bases had no gene match. Germline V lookup: CDR1 MNHNS, CDR2 SASEGT.